The present T cell receptor beta chain was sequenced within a study of identifying expanded T cells in peripheral blood. Findings and caveats of the study: Approximately 1.1 clones differed between technical replicates, versus around 15 and 18 over time. Across healthy donors, higher total template counts meant significantly greater approximately two-week count variance.

The table came from immunoSEQ multiplex PCR; TCRdb's copy has only in-frame clones and leaves some out. The sample carries approximately 94,000 clones, roughly 88% recorded once. No infections or other immune events were documented during collection. This clone came up once. Its antigen is unknown. The CDR3 spans 15 residues. V was clipped by 2 bases and J by 9 bases; unmatched bases: 11. The germline gives CDR1 SGHRS, CDR2 YFSETQ. This sequence originates from a person aged 18-70 years in good health. The sequenced sample consisted of blood. The gene calls are TRBV5-1 and TRBJ2-1; 7 bases map to TRBD2. DNA of the CDR3: TGCGCCAGCAGCTTCTCCATTTCGGCGGGAGTTGAGCAGTTCTTC. Residues: CASSFSISAGVEQFF.